The clone carrying this T cell receptor (beta chain) is medium-sized (0.01 to 0.1%) by share. Germline V gene data show CDR1 as GTSNPN and CDR2 as SVGIG (reference sequence). J gave up 9 bases and V 0 bases, and 1 base lay outside the gene matches. This CDR3 is built from 13 residues. This sample was included in a study of OX40 agonist ivuxolimab in advanced cancers. Background on the study: Patients received the agonistic anti-OX40 (CD134) antibody ivuxolimab. Participants, 82.7% male, averaged about 56 years of age, ranging from about 20 to 79.

Collection of blood occurred at baseline, at cycle 4 day 1, and at cycle 7 day 1. Using immunoSEQ multiplex PCR, the repertoire was profiled, and TCRdb retains in-frame clones only, with some absent. The table records about 12,000 clones, about 81% of them present only once. The sequence derives from an adult with an advanced solid tumor such as melanoma, head and neck, liver or kidney cancer. The sequencing here drew on CD4+ or CD8+ T cells sorted from blood, taken in a trial of the OX40 agonist ivuxolimab. The chain couples TRBV30 to TRBJ2-1; 11 bases map to TRBD1. This CDR3 reads CAWSVGTGGEQFF. DNA of the CDR3: TGTGCCTGGAGTGTTGGGACAGGGGGTGAGCAGTTCTTC.